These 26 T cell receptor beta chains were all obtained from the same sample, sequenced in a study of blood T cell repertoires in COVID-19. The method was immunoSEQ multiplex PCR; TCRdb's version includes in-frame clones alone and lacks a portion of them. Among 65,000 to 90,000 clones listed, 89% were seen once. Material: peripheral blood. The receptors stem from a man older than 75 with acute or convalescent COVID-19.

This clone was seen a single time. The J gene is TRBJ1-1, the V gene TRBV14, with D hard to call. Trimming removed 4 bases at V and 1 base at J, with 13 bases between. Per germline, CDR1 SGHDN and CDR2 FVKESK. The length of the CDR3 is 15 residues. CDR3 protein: CASSPLGAPNTEAFF. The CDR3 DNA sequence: TGTGCCAGCAGCCCGCTGGGAGCCCCGAACACTGAAGCTTTCTTT.

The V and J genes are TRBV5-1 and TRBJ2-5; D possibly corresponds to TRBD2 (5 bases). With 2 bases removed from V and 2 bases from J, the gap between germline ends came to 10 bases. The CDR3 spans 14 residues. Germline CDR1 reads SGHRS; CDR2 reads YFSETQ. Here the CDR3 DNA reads TGCGCCAGCAGCTTAGTGGGAGCTCAAGAGACCCAGTACTTC. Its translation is CASSLVGAQETQYF.

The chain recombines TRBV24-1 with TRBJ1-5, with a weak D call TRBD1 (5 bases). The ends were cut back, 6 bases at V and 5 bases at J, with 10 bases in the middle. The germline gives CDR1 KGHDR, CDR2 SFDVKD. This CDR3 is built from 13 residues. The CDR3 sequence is CATSKWGDQPQHF. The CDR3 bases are TGTGCCACCAGTAAGTGGGGCGATCAGCCCCAGCATTTT.

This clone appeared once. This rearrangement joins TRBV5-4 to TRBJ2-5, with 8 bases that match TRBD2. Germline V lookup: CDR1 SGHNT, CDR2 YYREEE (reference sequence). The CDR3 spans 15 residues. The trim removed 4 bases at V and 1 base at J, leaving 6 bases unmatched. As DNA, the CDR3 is TGTGCCAGCAGCCCACCGGGACTAGGCCAAGAGACCCAGTACTTC. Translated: CASSPPGLGQETQYF.

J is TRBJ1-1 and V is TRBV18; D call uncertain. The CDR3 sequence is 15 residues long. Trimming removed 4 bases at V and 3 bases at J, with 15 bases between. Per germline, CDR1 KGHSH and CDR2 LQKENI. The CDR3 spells CASSLGLLSDTEAFF. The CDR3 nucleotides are TGTGCCAGCTCACTTGGACTGCTTTCGGACACTGAAGCTTTCTTT. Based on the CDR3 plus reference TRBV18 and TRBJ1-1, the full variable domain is NAGVMQNPRHLVRRRGQEARLRCSPMKGHSHVYWYRQLPEEGLKFMVYLQKENIIDESGMPKERFSAEFPKEGPSILRIQQVVRGDSAAYFCASSLGLLSDTEAFFGQGTRLTVV.

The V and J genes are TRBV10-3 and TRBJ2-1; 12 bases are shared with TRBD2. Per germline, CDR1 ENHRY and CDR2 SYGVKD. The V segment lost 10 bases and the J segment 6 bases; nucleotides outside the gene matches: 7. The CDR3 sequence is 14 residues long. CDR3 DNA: TGTGCCACACGAACACTAGCGGGGGGCAATGAGCAGTTCTTC. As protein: CATRTLAGGNEQFF.

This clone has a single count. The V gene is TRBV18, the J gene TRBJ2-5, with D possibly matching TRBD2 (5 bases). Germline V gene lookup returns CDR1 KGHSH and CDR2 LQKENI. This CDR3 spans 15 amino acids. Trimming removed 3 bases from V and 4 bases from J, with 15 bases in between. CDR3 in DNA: TGTGCCAGCTCACCCAACTCGGGGTTTCGAGAGACCCAGTACTTC. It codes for CASSPNSGFRETQYF.

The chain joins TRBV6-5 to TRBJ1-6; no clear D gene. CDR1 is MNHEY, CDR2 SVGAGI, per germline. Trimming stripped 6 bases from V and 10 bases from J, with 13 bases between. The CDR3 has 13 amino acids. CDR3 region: CASRIEGTSPLHF. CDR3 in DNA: TGTGCCAGCAGGATAGAGGGAACCTCACCCCTCCACTTT.

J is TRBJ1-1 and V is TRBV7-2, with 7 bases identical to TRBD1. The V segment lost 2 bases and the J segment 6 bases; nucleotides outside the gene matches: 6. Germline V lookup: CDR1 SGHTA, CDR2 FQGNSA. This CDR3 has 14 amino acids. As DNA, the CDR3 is TGTGCCAGCAGCTTAATAGGGGGCACATCTGAAGCTTTCTTT. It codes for CASSLIGGTSEAFF.

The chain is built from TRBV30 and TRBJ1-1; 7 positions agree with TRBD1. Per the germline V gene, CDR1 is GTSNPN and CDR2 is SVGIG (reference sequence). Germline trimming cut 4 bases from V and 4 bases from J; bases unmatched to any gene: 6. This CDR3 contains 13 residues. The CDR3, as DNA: TGTGCCTGGAAACTTGCAGGGGGCACTGAAGCTTTCTTT. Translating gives CAWKLAGGTEAFF. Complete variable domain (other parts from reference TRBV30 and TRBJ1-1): SQTIHQWPATLVQPVGSPLSLECTVEGTSNPNLYWYRQAAGRGLQLLFYSVGIGQISSEVPQNLSASRPQDRQFILSSKKLLLSDSGFYLCAWKLAGGTEAFFGQGTRLTVV.

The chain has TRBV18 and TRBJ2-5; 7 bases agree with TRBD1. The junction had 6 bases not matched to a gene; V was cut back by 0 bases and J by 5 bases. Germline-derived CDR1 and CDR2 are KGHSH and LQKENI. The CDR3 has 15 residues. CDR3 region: CASSPPSRGPETQYF. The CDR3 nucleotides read TGTGCCAGCTCACCACCGTCGAGGGGGCCGGAGACCCAGTACTTC.

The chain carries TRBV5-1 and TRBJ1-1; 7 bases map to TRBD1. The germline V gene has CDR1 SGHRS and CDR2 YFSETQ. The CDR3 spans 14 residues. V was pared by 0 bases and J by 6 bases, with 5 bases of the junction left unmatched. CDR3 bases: TGCGCCAGCAGCTTGGGGCACAGGGGACCTGAAGCTTTCTTT. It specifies CASSLGHRGPEAFF.

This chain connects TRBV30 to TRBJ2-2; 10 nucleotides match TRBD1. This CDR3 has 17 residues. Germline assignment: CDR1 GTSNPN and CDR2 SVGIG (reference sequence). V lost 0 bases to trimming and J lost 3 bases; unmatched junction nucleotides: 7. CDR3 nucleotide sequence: TGTGCCTGGAGTGTAGGATGGACAGGGGGTTACACCGGGGAGCTGTTTTTT. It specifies CAWSVGWTGGYTGELFF. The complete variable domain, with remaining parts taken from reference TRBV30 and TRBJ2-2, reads SQTIHQWPATLVQPVGSPLSLECTVEGTSNPNLYWYRQAAGRGLQLLFYSVGIGQISSEVPQNLSASRPQDRQFILSSKKLLLSDSGFYLCAWSVGWTGGYTGELFFGEGSRLTVL.

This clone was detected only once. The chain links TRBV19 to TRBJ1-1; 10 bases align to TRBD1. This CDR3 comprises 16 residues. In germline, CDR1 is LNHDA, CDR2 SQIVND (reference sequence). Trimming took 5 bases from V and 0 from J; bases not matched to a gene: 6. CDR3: CASSFGQGGLNTEAFF. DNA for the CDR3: TGTGCCAGTAGTTTCGGACAGGGGGGCTTGAACACTGAAGCTTTCTTT.

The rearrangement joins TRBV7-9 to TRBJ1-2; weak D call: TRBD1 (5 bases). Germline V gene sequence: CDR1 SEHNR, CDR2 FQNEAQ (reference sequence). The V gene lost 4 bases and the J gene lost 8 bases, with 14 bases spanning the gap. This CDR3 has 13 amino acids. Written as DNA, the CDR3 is TGTGCCAGCAGCTCTCATGCTTCAGGGGGCTACACCTTC. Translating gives CASSSHASGGYTF.

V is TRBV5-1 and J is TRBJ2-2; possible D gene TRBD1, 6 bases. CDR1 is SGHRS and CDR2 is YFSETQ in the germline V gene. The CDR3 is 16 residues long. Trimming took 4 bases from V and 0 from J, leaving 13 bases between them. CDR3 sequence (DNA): TGCGCCAGCAGCCTGCAGGGGTCTACGAACACCGGGGAGCTGTTTTTT. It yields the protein CASSLQGSTNTGELFF.

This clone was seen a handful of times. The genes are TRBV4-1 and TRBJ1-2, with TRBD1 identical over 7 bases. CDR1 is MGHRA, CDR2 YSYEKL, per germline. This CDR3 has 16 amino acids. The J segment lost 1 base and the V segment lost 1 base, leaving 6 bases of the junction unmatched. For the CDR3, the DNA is TGCGCCAGCAGCCAAGCTGACAGGGACCTTAACTATGGCTACACCTTC. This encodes CASSQADRDLNYGYTF.

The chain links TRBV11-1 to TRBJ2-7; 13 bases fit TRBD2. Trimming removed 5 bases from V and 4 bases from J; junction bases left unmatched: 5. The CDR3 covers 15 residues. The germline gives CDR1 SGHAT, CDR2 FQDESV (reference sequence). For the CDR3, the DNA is TGTGCCAGCAGCCCTTGGACTAGCGGGAGATACGAGCAGTACTTC. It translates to CASSPWTSGRYEQYF.

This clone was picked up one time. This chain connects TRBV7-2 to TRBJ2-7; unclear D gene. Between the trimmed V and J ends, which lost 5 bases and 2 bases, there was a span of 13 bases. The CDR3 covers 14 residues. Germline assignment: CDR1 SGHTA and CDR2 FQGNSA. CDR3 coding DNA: TGTGCCAGCAGCACCACGAATGGGCCCTACGAGCAGTACTTC. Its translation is CASSTTNGPYEQYF.

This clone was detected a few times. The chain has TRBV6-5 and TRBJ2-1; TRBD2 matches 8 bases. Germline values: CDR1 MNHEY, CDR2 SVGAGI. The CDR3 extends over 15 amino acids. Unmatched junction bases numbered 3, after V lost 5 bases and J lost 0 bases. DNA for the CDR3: TGTGCCAGCAGTCTACTAGCGGACTCCTACAATGAGCAGTTCTTC. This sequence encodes CASSLLADSYNEQFF.

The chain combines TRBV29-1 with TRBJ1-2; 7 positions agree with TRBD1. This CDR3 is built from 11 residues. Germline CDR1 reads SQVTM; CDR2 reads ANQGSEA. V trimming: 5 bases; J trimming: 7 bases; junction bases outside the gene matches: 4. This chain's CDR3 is CSVHRGGGYTF. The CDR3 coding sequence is TGCAGCGTTCACAGGGGAGGTGGCTACACCTTC. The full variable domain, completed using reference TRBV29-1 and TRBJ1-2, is SAVISQKPSRDICQRGTSLTIQCQVDSQVTMMFWYRQQPGQSLTLIATANQGSEATYESGFVIDKFPISRPNLTFSTLTVSNMSPEDSSIYLCSVHRGGGYTFGSGTRLTVV.

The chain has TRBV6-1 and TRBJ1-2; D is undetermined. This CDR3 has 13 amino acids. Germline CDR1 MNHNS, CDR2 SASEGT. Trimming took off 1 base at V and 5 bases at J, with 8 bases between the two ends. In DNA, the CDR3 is TGTGCCAGCAGTGAAGGGGAGATATATGGCTACACCTTC. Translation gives CASSEGEIYGYTF.

The CDR3 nucleotides are TGTGCCAGTAGTATAGGTCATCAGAACACTGAAGCTTTCTTT. Protein product: CASSIGHQNTEAFF. V and J are TRBV19 and TRBJ1-1; D not certain. Per the germline V gene, CDR1 is LNHDA and CDR2 is SQIVND (reference sequence). The CDR3 covers 14 residues. The germline V and J ends were trimmed by 1 base and 1 base, with 7 bases remaining between them.

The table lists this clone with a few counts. The CDR3 is CASSPRGRGNTGELFF. The CDR3 DNA reads TGTGCCAGCTCACCGCGGGGACGAGGGAACACCGGGGAGCTGTTTTTT. The J gene is TRBJ2-2, the V gene TRBV18, with D possibly TRBD2 on 6 matching bases. The germline V gene has CDR1 KGHSH and CDR2 LQKENI. The CDR3 length is 16 residues. Between the trimmed V and J ends, which lost 3 bases and 1 base, there was a span of 12 bases.

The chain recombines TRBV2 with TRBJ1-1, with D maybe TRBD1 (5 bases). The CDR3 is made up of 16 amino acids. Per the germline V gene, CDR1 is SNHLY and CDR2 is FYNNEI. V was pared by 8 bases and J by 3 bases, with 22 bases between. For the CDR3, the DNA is TGTGCCAGCGAAGCCGGGACTCCCTTAGGCGACACTGAAGCTTTCTTT. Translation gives CASEAGTPLGDTEAFF.

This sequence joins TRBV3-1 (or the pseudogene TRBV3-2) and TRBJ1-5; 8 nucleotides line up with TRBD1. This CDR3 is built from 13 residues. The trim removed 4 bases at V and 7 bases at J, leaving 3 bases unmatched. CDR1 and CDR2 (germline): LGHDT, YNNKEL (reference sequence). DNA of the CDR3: TGTGCCAGCAGCCCCAGGGGGCGGCAGCCCCAGCATTTT. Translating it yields CASSPRGRQPQHF.